The 21 T cell receptor beta chains below were found in one sample sequenced in a study of PD-1 blockade in classical Hodgkin lymphoma. Time point in this sample: cycle 4 day 1 (C4D1), after less than 7 weeks of nivolumab. Relapses following autologous stem cell transplantation were seen in all patients, with brentuximab vedotin exposure varying. Only in-frame clones appear in the TCRdb table, and some are missing; sequencing was by immunoSEQ multiplex PCR. This sample has 20,000 or so clones, with 70% to 80% found just once. This sample comprised peripheral blood mononuclear cells (PBMCs), obtained before the fourth cycle of nivolumab. These receptors came from a human donor with classical Hodgkin lymphoma.

The chain recombines TRBV2 with TRBJ2-7, with 7 bases fitting TRBD1. CDR3 length: 14 residues. Germline loops: CDR1 SNHLY, CDR2 FYNNEI. Losses at the gene ends were 3 bases for V and 5 bases for J; bases not matched to a gene: 7. CDR3 amino acids: CASSDKGARDEQYF. DNA of the CDR3: TGTGCCAGCAGTGATAAGGGGGCGCGCGACGAGCAGTACTTC. Full variable domain (rest looked up from reference TRBV2 and TRBJ2-7): EPEVTQTPSHQVTQMGQEVILRCVPISNHLYFYWYRQILGQKVEFLVSFYNNEISEKSEIFDDQFSVERPDGSNFTLKIRSTKLEDSAMYFCASSDKGARDEQYFGPGTRLTVT.

The V call is TRBV29-1, the J call TRBJ2-7; 8 bases align to TRBD1. The V gene's germline CDR1 is SQVTM and CDR2 ANQGSEA. This CDR3 is 13 amino acids long. With V trimmed by 4 bases and J by 2 bases, 4 bases remained unmatched. CDR3 sequence: CSVGGQAAYEQYF. CDR3 coding DNA: TGCAGCGTTGGGGGACAGGCGGCCTACGAGCAGTACTTC.

The chain carries TRBV5-4 and TRBJ2-1, with unresolved D. The germline gives CDR1 SGHNT, CDR2 YYREEE (reference sequence). V lost 5 bases, J lost 3 bases, and 15 bases lay in between. The CDR3 runs to 15 residues. As DNA, the CDR3 is TGTGCCAGCAGGATCATGGGGTGGAACTACAATGAGCAGTTCTTC. It translates to CASRIMGWNYNEQFF.

Sample share makes this clone medium-sized. The V and J genes are TRBV25-1 and TRBJ2-7; D is uncertain. V was trimmed by 4 bases and J by 1 base, leaving 8 bases between them. The CDR3 has 13 amino acids. Germline V gene sequence: CDR1 MGHDK, CDR2 SYGVNS. The CDR3 DNA reads TGTGCCAGCAGTGTAGGCGATTCCTACGAGCAGTACTTC. Amino acids: CASSVGDSYEQYF.

V usage is TRBV11-2 and J usage is TRBJ2-7; no firm D call. V was pared by 3 bases and J by 7 bases, with 13 bases between. Germline V gives CDR1 SGHAT, CDR2 FQNNGV. This CDR3 has 13 residues. The CDR3 DNA reads TGTGCCAGCAGCTTCGGACGCGACCAGGAGCAGTACTTC. Translated, it gives CASSFGRDQEQYF.

This clone was picked up one time. The chain uses TRBV9 and TRBJ2-5; D gene uncertain. The CDR3 has 15 amino acids. V was clipped by 0 bases and J by 1 base, with 10 bases between them. Germline CDR1 SGDLS, CDR2 YYNGEE. The CDR3 spells CASSVVGIPQETQYF. The CDR3 bases are TGTGCCAGCAGCGTAGTTGGGATTCCCCAAGAGACCCAGTACTTC.

This chain connects TRBV15 to TRBJ2-3; TRBD1 matches 7 bases. Germline values: CDR1 LNHNV, CDR2 YYDKDF (reference sequence). The CDR3 runs to 21 residues. The V gene end was trimmed by 4 bases and the J gene end by 4 bases; junction bases not matched to a gene: 26. CDR3 DNA: TGTGCCACCAGCAAAATTATTAGGTTTGCAGGGGGAGCTCGACCCCCAGATACGCAGTATTTT. Translating it yields CATSKIIRFAGGARPPDTQYF.

The sample holds one count of this clone. No conserved phenylalanine or tryptophan ends this CDR3, so it is likely a read error. The chain combines TRBV28 with TRBJ1-2; D is ambiguous. Per the germline V gene, CDR1 is MDHEN and CDR2 is SYDVKM. The V end lost 6 bases, the J end lost 10 bases, and 9 bases lay between the germline ends. This CDR3 has 10 residues. The CDR3 coding sequence is TGTGCCAGCAGAGAGGTGGACTACACCCTC. This sequence encodes CASREVDYTL.

This chain connects TRBV5-1 to TRBJ1-2; D ambiguous. The germline gives CDR1 SGHRS, CDR2 YFSETQ. CDR3 length equals 15 residues. V was shortened by 4 bases and J by 9 bases, with 22 bases between the two germline ends. CDR3 bases: TGCGCCAGCAGCCTTAACACTCCGGGAACAACGAGCTACACCTTC. The encoded protein is CASSLNTPGTTSYTF.

This chain connects TRBV28 to TRBJ2-7; 8 nucleotides match TRBD1. The CDR3 has 14 residues. V was pared by 5 bases and J by 4 bases, with 7 bases of the junction left unmatched. Germline CDR1 is MDHEN and CDR2 is SYDVKM. Here the CDR3 DNA reads TGTGCCAGCAGTACCTCGCAGGGGGCATACGAGCAGTACTTC. Translating it yields CASSTSQGAYEQYF.

This chain uses TRBV2 with TRBJ2-3; tentative D call: TRBD2 (6 bases). Germline assignment: CDR1 SNHLY and CDR2 FYNNEI. V dropped 8 bases and J dropped 13 bases, with 19 bases sitting between them. The CDR3 is 12 amino acids. The CDR3 DNA is TGTGCCAGCGCAGGGACGGGACTGTCTAAGTATTTT. Translation: CASAGTGLSKYF.

The chain uses TRBV10-3 and TRBJ1-5; unclear D gene. The germline V gene has CDR1 ENHRY and CDR2 SYGVKD. V lost 3 bases and J lost 1, with 1 base in between. The CDR3 extends over 12 amino acids. The CDR3 nucleotides read TGTGCCATCAGTGACAGCAATCAGCCCCAGCATTTT. Translated: CAISDSNQPQHF.

The genes are TRBV5-1 and TRBJ2-2, with 9 bases aligning to TRBD1. The germline V gene has CDR1 SGHRS and CDR2 YFSETQ. The CDR3 spans 16 residues. With V trimmed by 4 bases and J by 6 bases, 10 bases remained unmatched. As DNA, the CDR3 is TGCGCCAGCAGCCTGTCCGGGACAGGGATTCCCGGGGAGCTGTTTTTT. Translated: CASSLSGTGIPGELFF.

This chain connects TRBV11-3 to TRBJ2-2, with unresolved D. Germline loops: CDR1 SGHNT, CDR2 YENEEA. The CDR3 spans 17 residues. V was cut by 0 bases and J by 4 bases, with 15 bases left in between. The CDR3 here is CASSLEVLAGPTGELFF. The CDR3 DNA follows: TGTGCCAGCAGCTTAGAAGTTCTCGCAGGACCCACCGGGGAGCTGTTTTTT.

The rearrangement links TRBV5-1 to TRBJ2-5; 15 positions match TRBD2. The trim removed 4 bases at V and 5 bases at J, leaving 6 bases unmatched. The V gene's germline CDR1 is SGHRS and CDR2 YFSETQ. The CDR3 length is 16 residues. The CDR3 sequence: CASSQGLAGGYETQYF. Written as DNA, the CDR3 is TGCGCCAGCAGCCAAGGACTAGCGGGAGGGTACGAGACCCAGTACTTC.

This clone was detected only a few times. Compared with germline, one end of the junction differs, possibly owing to a read error. The chain links TRBV27 to TRBJ2-3, with D perhaps TRBD2 (6 bases). The CDR3 extends over 15 amino acids. Germline V gives CDR1 MNHEY, CDR2 SMNVEV (reference sequence). CDR3 loop: CASSLLGRPTDTQYF. Here the CDR3 DNA reads TGTGCCAGCAGCTTATTAGGGAGGCCCACAGATACGCAGTATTTT.

Comments on this clone: Additional DNA sequences in this sample encode the identical CDR3. The rearrangement uses TRBV18 and TRBJ2-5; D gene ambiguous. This CDR3 comprises 13 residues. Germline assignment: CDR1 KGHSH and CDR2 LQKENI. Trimming left V 0 bases short and J 5 bases short, with 7 bases between. This chain's CDR3 is CASSPPVRETQYF. CDR3 DNA: TGTGCCAGCTCACCACCAGTTCGGGAGACCCAGTACTTC.

V gene TRBV28 combines with J gene TRBJ2-1; D is possibly TRBD1 (6 bases). Per germline, CDR1 MDHEN and CDR2 SYDVKM. The V end lost 10 bases, the J end lost 10 bases, and 20 bases lay between the germline ends. The CDR3 has 13 amino acids. The CDR3 sequence is CATTKQGFREQFF. The CDR3 coding sequence is TGTGCCACCACCAAACAGGGTTTTCGGGAGCAGTTCTTC.

The V gene is TRBV9, the J gene TRBJ2-5; 11 bases align to TRBD2. CDR3 length: 16 amino acids. In germline, CDR1 is SGDLS, CDR2 YYNGEE. V lost 2 bases to trimming and J lost 0 bases; unmatched junction nucleotides: 3. The CDR3 bases are TGTGCCAGCAGCGTTGGGACTAGCGGACACCAAGAGACCCAGTACTTC. Translated: CASSVGTSGHQETQYF.

V gene TRBV28 combines with J gene TRBJ2-5, with D possibly TRBD2 on 6 matching bases. The CDR3 has 14 amino acids. Trimming stripped 5 bases from V and 4 bases from J, with 14 bases between. Germline CDR1 is MDHEN and CDR2 is SYDVKM. In DNA form, the CDR3 reads TGTGCCAGCAGTCTGGGGGAGGTCCGAGAGACCCAGTACTTC. It encodes CASSLGEVRETQYF.

V and J are TRBV4-3 and TRBJ2-5, with 9 bases lining up with TRBD2. The CDR3 is made up of 16 amino acids. V was pared by 4 bases and J by 0 bases, with 6 bases of the junction left unmatched. The germline gives CDR1 LGHNA, CDR2 YSLEER. CDR3 sequence reads: CASSRYLAGHQETQYF. The DNA for the CDR3 is TGCGCCAGCAGCCGATATCTAGCGGGGCACCAAGAGACCCAGTACTTC.